One and the same sample provided the 10 T cell receptor beta chains below, sequenced in a study of cytomegalovirus exposure and HLA in healthy donors. Researchers ran the PCR with 60 Vbeta and 13 Jbeta primers. The protocol was immunoSEQ multiplex PCR, while the TCRdb copy is restricted to in-frame clones and leaves out a portion. The sample has about 64,000 clones, under 80% seen once. The sample was PBMCs. The receptors shown here come from a male donor in good health and CMV-seropositive.

CDR3 amino acids: CASSPGGGDYGYTF. The CDR3 DNA reads as TGTGCCAGCAGCCCCGGGGGGGGCGACTATGGCTACACCTTC. The chain employs TRBV9 and TRBJ1-2, with D possibly TRBD1 on 6 matching bases. The germline V gene encodes CDR1 SGDLS and CDR2 YYNGEE. V lost 4 bases and J lost 3, with 13 bases in between. The CDR3 length is 14 residues.

In regard to this clone: One end of the junction is discordant with germline, which a read error may explain. Other DNA sequences in this specimen translate into the identical CDR3. The chain couples TRBV11-2 to TRBJ2-1; 7 positions match TRBD1. Germline V gene data show CDR1 as SGHAT and CDR2 as FQNNGV. This CDR3 spans 14 amino acids. The CDR3 spells CASSLYRQQGRRFF. CDR3 nucleotide sequence: TGTGCCAGTAGCTTGTACCGCCAACAGGGGCGTCGGTTCTTC.

This clone has just a few counts. V usage is TRBV28 and J usage is TRBJ1-5, with unresolved D. CDR3 length: 17 amino acids. From germline, CDR1 is MDHEN and CDR2 SYDVKM. Trimming removed 1 base at V and 1 base at J, with 14 bases between. CDR3 DNA sequence: TGTGCCAGCAGTTTATCCCGGCTTGAACAGAGCAATCAGCCCCAGCATTTT. The encoded protein is CASSLSRLEQSNQPQHF.

In DNA, the CDR3 is TGTGCCAGCAGCGCCCAGGGAAACACCATATATTTT. It translates to CASSAQGNTIYF. The chain combines TRBV9 with TRBJ1-3; D uncertain. With 3 bases removed from V and 4 bases from J, the gap between germline ends came to 5 bases. This CDR3 is built from 12 residues. CDR1 is SGDLS and CDR2 is YYNGEE in the germline V gene.

The rearrangement links TRBV18 to TRBJ1-2; D remains ambiguous. V gave up 3 bases and J gave up 3 bases, with 20 bases separating them. Germline assignment: CDR1 KGHSH and CDR2 LQKENI. The CDR3 has 17 amino acids. The CDR3 bases are TGTGCCAGCTCACCCTCAGCGACACCTACTAGGGACTATGGCTACACCTTC. Amino acid sequence: CASSPSATPTRDYGYTF. Based on the CDR3 plus reference TRBV18 and TRBJ1-2, the full variable domain is NAGVMQNPRHLVRRRGQEARLRCSPMKGHSHVYWYRQLPEEGLKFMVYLQKENIIDESGMPKERFSAEFPKEGPSILRIQQVVRGDSAAYFCASSPSATPTRDYGYTFGSGTRLTVV.

The J gene is TRBJ1-5, the V gene TRBV2, with D perhaps matching TRBD1 (5 bases). V lost 7 bases and J lost 4, with 11 bases in between. Germline CDR1 and CDR2: SNHLY and FYNNEI. The CDR3 extends over 13 amino acids. The CDR3 DNA follows: TGTGCCAGCATGTTGCAGGGAAATCAGCCCCAGCATTTT. Its protein product is CASMLQGNQPQHF.

This chain links TRBV4-2 with TRBJ2-5; TRBD2 aligns across 7 bases. CDR1 is LGHNA and CDR2 is YNFKEQ in the germline V gene. After removal of 4 bases from V and 5 bases from J, the junction contained 4 bases not matched to a gene. The CDR3 has 13 amino acids. The CDR3 DNA reads as TGTGCCAGCAGCCTTACTAGCGAGGAGACCCAGTACTTC. It translates to CASSLTSEETQYF.

The chain combines TRBV30 with TRBJ1-2, with D perhaps TRBD1 (5 bases). The CDR3 has 16 amino acids. The V gene lost 0 bases and the J gene lost 4 bases, with 18 bases spanning the gap. Germline V CDR1 and CDR2: GTSNPN, SVGIG (reference sequence). Here the CDR3 DNA reads TGTGCCTGGAGTGTACCTTTGTCAGGGCGCGGCTATGGCTACACCTTC. Its protein is CAWSVPLSGRGYGYTF.

This clone was seen a handful of times. The V gene is TRBV5-1, the J gene TRBJ2-5; TRBD2 aligns across 8 bases. V gave up 2 bases and J gave up 7 bases; unmatched junction bases: 13. Germline lookup yields CDR1 SGHRS and CDR2 YFSETQ. The CDR3 has 16 residues. CDR3 in DNA: TGCGCCAGCAGCTTAGTAAGCGGGGGCTCTATGGGGACCCAGTACTTC. It codes for CASSLVSGGSMGTQYF.

The V call is TRBV27, the J call TRBJ2-1; 9 bases are a match to TRBD1. Germline CDR1 reads MNHEY; CDR2 reads SMNVEV (reference sequence). Losses at the gene ends were 5 bases for V and 5 bases for J; bases not matched to a gene: 7. This CDR3 contains 15 residues. Written as DNA, the CDR3 is TGTGCCAGCAGTGGTCGGACAGGGGTCCACAATGAGCAGTTCTTC. Protein: CASSGRTGVHNEQFF.